Shown below are 2 T cell receptor beta chains from a single sample sequenced in a study of regulatory T cells in long-lasting Graves disease. iRepertoire HTBI primers and Arm-PCR of CDR3 regions built TCR beta libraries. A single record per CDR3 protein comes from TCRdb applying MiXCR to the multiplex PCR reads. Of hundreds of thousands of distinct CDR3 sequences listed, 15% to 17% are singletons. The time point is: newly diagnosed GD, antithyroid drugs for less than 3 months. RNA isolated from PBMCs was used to make the TCR library. Sample: peripheral blood mononuclear cells (PBMCs), taken at new diagnosis, from a patient treated with antithyroid drugs. The receptors were gathered from a female donor with Graves disease.

This sequence joins TRBV11-2 and TRBJ1-1, with a possible D match to TRBD1 (5 bases). Germline V lookup: CDR1 SGHAT, CDR2 FQNNGV. The CDR3 totals 13 residues. Trimming stripped 7 bases from V and 3 bases from J, with 12 bases between. The CDR3 DNA is TGTGCCAGCAAGGGACTCCCTTACACTGAAGCTTTCTTT. Protein: CASKGLPYTEAFF.

This clonotype has a count of ten or more. The genes are TRBV11-2 and TRBJ2-1; D is undetermined. Germline loops: CDR1 SGHAT, CDR2 FQNNGV. This CDR3 is built from 11 residues. Trimming removed 4 bases from V and 10 bases from J, with 8 bases in between. The CDR3 loop reads CASSSPVEQFF. The CDR3 DNA reads as TGTGCCAGCAGCTCGCCTGTAGAGCAGTTCTTC.